Below, 5 T cell receptor beta chains from the same sample are listed, as sequenced in a study of cytomegalovirus exposure and HLA in healthy donors. PCR used 60 Vbeta primers and 13 Jbeta primers. Sequencing was performed with immunoSEQ multiplex PCR; in TCRdb, only in-frame clones are kept and a portion is missing. The data hold 70,000 to 90,000 clones, with around 66% observed a single time. The material sequenced was PBMCs. The receptors come from a middle-aged woman in good health and CMV-seropositive.

This clone was seen once. The gene calls are TRBV29-1 and TRBJ2-3; 13 bases match TRBD2. The CDR3 runs to 14 residues. Losses at the gene ends were 8 bases for V and 4 bases for J; bases not matched to a gene: 6. The germline V gene encodes CDR1 SQVTM and CDR2 ANQGSEA. This CDR3 reads CSLLAGGQPDTQYF. The DNA of the CDR3 is TGCAGCTTACTAGCGGGGGGGCAGCCAGATACGCAGTATTTT.

In its sample, this clone was seen a few times. The DNA for the CDR3 is TGTGCCAGCAGCTTGGAACAGGGGAAGGCCTATGGCTACACCTTC. Encoded protein: CASSLEQGKAYGYTF. The genes are TRBV5-4 and TRBJ1-2, with 7 nucleotides matching TRBD1. CDR3 size: 15 residues. V was pared by 0 bases and J by 4 bases, with 6 bases of the junction left unmatched. Germline CDR1 SGHNT, CDR2 YYREEE (reference sequence).

This rearrangement joins TRBV10-2 to TRBJ2-3; D possibly corresponds to TRBD2 (5 bases). This CDR3 is built from 14 residues. V lost 11 bases, J lost 2 bases, and 17 bases lay in between. CDR1 and CDR2 from the germline V gene are WSHSY and SAAADI. The CDR3 nucleotides read TGCGCCGGAGGCCCCAGCACTTTCACAGATACGCAGTATTTT. Residues: CAGGPSTFTDTQYF.

This clone was found a few times. This chain uses TRBV28 with TRBJ1-1; D remains unclear. CDR3 length: 14 amino acids. Germline CDR1 is MDHEN and CDR2 is SYDVKM. V lost 6 bases to trimming and J lost 0 bases, with 11 bases between them. CDR3 residues: CASRQVRMNTEAFF. The CDR3 DNA is TGTGCCAGCAGACAAGTACGTATGAACACTGAAGCTTTCTTT.

This chain joins TRBV6-1 and TRBJ2-7; 12 bases line up with TRBD2. This CDR3 is 15 amino acids long. V trimming: 2 bases; J trimming: 2 bases; junction bases outside the gene matches: 1. CDR1 MNHNS and CDR2 SASEGT come from the germline V gene. The CDR3, as DNA: TGTGCCAGCAGTGAACTAGCGGGAGGGCCCTACGAGCAGTACTTC. Translated: CASSELAGGPYEQYF.